A single sample is the source of the 2 T cell receptor beta chains below, sequenced in a study of shared clonotypes between healthy human individuals. Naive CD8 populations comprised CD45RO-negative cells positively selected for CCR7, excluding terminally differentiated effector memory CD45RA+ cells. The method was immunoSEQ multiplex PCR; TCRdb's version includes in-frame clones alone and lacks a portion of them. The data hold about 2 million clones, with about 95% observed a single time. The source material was naive CD8+ T cells sorted from blood. These receptors were taken from a man younger than 30 in good health.

The CDR3 loop is CASSLVTGGPDTQYF. Written as DNA, the CDR3 is TGTGCCAGCAGCTTAGTGACAGGGGGCCCAGATACGCAGTATTTT. This sequence joins TRBV11-3 and TRBJ2-3, with TRBD1 identical over 10 bases. Germline CDR1 SGHNT, CDR2 YENEEA. Trimming cost V 1 base and J 4 bases; bases outside gene matches: 2. CDR3 size: 15 residues.

The V and J genes are TRBV18 and TRBJ1-5, with TRBD1 as a possible D gene (5 bases). The CDR3 extends over 16 amino acids. The germline V and J ends were trimmed by 3 bases and 2 bases, with 14 bases remaining between them. Germline V gene sequence: CDR1 KGHSH, CDR2 LQKENI. CDR3: CASSPGIRGGNQPQHF. CDR3 nucleotides: TGTGCCAGCTCACCTGGAATTAGAGGGGGCAATCAGCCCCAGCATTTT.